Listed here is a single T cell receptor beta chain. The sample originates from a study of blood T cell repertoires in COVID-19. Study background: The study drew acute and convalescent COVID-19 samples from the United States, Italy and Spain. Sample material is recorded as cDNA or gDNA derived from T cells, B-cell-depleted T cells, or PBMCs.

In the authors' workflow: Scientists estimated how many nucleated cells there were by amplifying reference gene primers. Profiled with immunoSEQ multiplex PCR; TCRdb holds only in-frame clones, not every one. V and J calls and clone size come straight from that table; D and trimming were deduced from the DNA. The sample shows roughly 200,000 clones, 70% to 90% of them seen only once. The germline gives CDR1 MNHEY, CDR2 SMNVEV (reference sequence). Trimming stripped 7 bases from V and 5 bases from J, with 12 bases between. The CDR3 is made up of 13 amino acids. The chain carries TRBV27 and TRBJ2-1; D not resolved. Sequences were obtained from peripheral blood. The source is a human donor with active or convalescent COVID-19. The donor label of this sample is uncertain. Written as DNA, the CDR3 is TGTGCCAGCATAGACCCAGGCGACAATGAGCAGTTCTTC. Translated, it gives CASIDPGDNEQFF.